The sequence of this T cell receptor beta chain was determined in a study of blood T cell repertoires in COVID-19. Overall study context: Samples came from the United States, Italy and Spain, spanning acute and convalescent COVID-19. T cells, B-cell-depleted T cells, or PBMCs supplied cDNA or gDNA.

Categorization into cohorts depended on clinical history that participants reported. In the original workflow: Counts of nucleated cells, estimated from reference gene primer amplification, were obtained. Sequencing was performed with immunoSEQ multiplex PCR; in TCRdb, only in-frame clones are kept and a portion is missing. D and trimming were read from the DNA, whereas the V and J calls and clone size are those reported in that table. Among more than 300,000 clones listed, about nine tenths were seen once. The germline CDR1 and CDR2 sequences are MDHEN and SYDVKM. The CDR3 is 16 amino acids. Losses at the gene ends were 3 bases for V and 9 bases for J; bases not matched to a gene: 12.

The chain couples TRBV28 to TRBJ2-1; 9 bases line up with TRBD2. The source is a young man who had recovered from COVID-19. Material: PBMCs or T cells enriched from blood (not recorded which). The chain's CDR3 is CASSFMSAGGPREQFF. The CDR3 DNA sequence: TGTGCCAGCAGTTTTATGTCGGCGGGAGGGCCGCGTGAGCAGTTCTTC.